Listed below are T cell receptor beta chains from one sample, sequenced in a study of technical replicates of blood from several donors. Using immunoSEQ multiplex PCR, the repertoire was profiled, and TCRdb retains in-frame clones only, with some absent. This sample carries under 100,000 clones, approximately 96% of them seen once, and the ten largest clones take about 0.23%. What was sequenced was T cells isolated from PBMCs. These receptors were collected from a human donor in good health. Each CDR3 is given without its conserved first and last residue. A D gene is named only where the DNA matches it firmly.

j_call | v_call | d_call | cdr3_aa
TRBJ2-2 | TRBV6-1 | TRBD1 | ASSVETGYTGELF
TRBJ1-2 | TRBV5-5 | TRBD1 | ASSSIGQGEANYGYT
TRBJ2-1 | TRBV10-1 | NA | ASSEVGDSYNEQF
TRBJ1-2 | TRBV19 | NA | ASSIGGASGIGYT
TRBJ2-3 | TRBV6-5 | TRBD2 | ASSMLAGARDTQY
TRBJ1-2 | TRBV5-6 | TRBD1 | ASSLFAGQGFYGYT
TRBJ1-5 | TRBV7-6 | TRBD1 | ASGQGINSNQPQH
TRBJ1-1 | TRBV2 | TRBD1 | AGGTGPEAF
TRBJ2-7 | TRBV28 | TRBD1 | ASSSLRDSSAYEQY
TRBJ1-2 | TRBV6-5 | NA | ASSAQRLYGYT
TRBJ2-5 | TRBV19 | TRBD2 | ASSMREGKVLQETQY
TRBJ2-5 | TRBV29-1 | TRBD2 | SVREGETQY
TRBJ1-1 | TRBV2 | TRBD1 | ASSRQGLTEAF
TRBJ2-1 | TRBV2 | NA | ASSEYGESSCNEQF
TRBJ1-3 | TRBV18 | TRBD1 | ASSPPGTVGDTIY
TRBJ2-7 | TRBV6-5 | NA | ASSYSFKIEQY
TRBJ2-7 | TRBV6-5 | TRBD1 | ASSPTGGYEQY
TRBJ2-1 | TRBV11-2 | TRBD2 | ASCPFTSANEQF
TRBJ1-2 | TRBV5-1 | TRBD1 | ASSLEAQGAGYGYT
TRBJ1-2 | TRBV14 | TRBD1 | ASSQGTRGRGYGYT
TRBJ1-2 | TRBV27 | TRBD1 | ASSSSGGSYGYT
TRBJ2-1 | TRBV7-2 | TRBD2 | ASSSIAGPMLYNEQF
TRBJ2-1 | TRBV2 | NA | ASSDDSVEQF
TRBJ1-2 | TRBV7-8 | TRBD1 | ASSSWDRAKGGYT
TRBJ2-1 | TRBV6-5 | NA | ASSYGSHEQF
TRBJ1-1 | TRBV5-6 | NA | ASSLARRDPSEAF
TRBJ2-1 | TRBV19 | NA | ASSIGDITGGSFRNEQF
TRBJ1-1 | TRBV5-1 | NA | ASSLGAGTTEAF
TRBJ1-2 | TRBV27 | TRBD1 | ASRPQGISLYGYT
TRBJ2-1 | TRBV5-6 | NA | ASSLRQPYNEQF
TRBJ2-7 | TRBV14 | NA | ASSRAEQY
TRBJ1-4 | TRBV12-5 | NA | ASGLFDSNEKLF
TRBJ2-1 | TRBV29-1 | TRBD1 | SARTGYNEQF
TRBJ1-1 | TRBV10-1 | TRBD1 | ASSEGQGQNTEAF
TRBJ1-2 | TRBV19 | TRBD1 | ASSPYSGTAYGYT
TRBJ2-1 | TRBV27 | TRBD1 | ASRSGQGNDEQF
TRBJ2-3 | TRBV9 | NA | ASSRRGDRSPDTQY
TRBJ2-7 | TRBV6-1 | NA | ASTRGGALINEQY
TRBJ2-5 | TRBV25-1 | NA | ASSEYTEQETQY
TRBJ1-2 | TRBV7-9 | NA | ASSLTEGPYGYT
TRBJ2-2 | TRBV10-1 | NA | ASSESRTDNTGELF
TRBJ1-4 | TRBV19 | NA | ASSISGTQNEKLF
TRBJ2-3 | TRBV4-1 | TRBD1 | ASQRQGSTDTQY
TRBJ2-7 | TRBV5-6 | NA | ASSSDNFQGYEQY
TRBJ2-7 | TRBV19 | NA | ASSIRGYYEQY
TRBJ1-4 | TRBV6-5 | NA | ASSPSGATNEKLF
TRBJ2-7 | TRBV5-5 | NA | ASSNYPGGDGYEQY
TRBJ1-5 | TRBV20-1 | NA | SSGSNQPQH
TRBJ1-4 | TRBV6-5 | NA | ASSYDRGSNEKLF
TRBJ2-7 | TRBV11-2 | TRBD2 | ASSPLPGGEQY